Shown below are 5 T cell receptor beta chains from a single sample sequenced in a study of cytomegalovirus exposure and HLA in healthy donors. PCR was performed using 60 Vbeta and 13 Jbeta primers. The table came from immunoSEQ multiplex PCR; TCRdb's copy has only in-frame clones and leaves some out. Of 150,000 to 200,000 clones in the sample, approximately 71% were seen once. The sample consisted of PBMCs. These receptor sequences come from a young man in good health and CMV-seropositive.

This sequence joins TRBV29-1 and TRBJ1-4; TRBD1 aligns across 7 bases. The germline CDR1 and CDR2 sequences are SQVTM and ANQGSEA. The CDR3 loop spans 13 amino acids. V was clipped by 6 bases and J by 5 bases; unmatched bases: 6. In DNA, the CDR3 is TGCAGCGTGACGGGACAGTCAAATGAAAAACTGTTTTTT. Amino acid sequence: CSVTGQSNEKLFF.

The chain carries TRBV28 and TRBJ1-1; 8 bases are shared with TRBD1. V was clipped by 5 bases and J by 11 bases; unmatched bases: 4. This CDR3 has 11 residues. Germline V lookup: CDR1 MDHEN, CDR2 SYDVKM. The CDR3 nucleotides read TGTGCCAGCAGTACAGGGGGTGGGGCTTTCTTT. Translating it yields CASSTGGGAFF.

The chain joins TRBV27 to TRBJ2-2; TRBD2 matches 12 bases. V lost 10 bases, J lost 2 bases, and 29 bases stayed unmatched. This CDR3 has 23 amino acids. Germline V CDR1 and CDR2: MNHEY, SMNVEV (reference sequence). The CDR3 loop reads CATRTGEIFPSGRALANTGELFF. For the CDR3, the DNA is TGTGCCACCCGAACAGGGGAGATTTTTCCTAGCGGGAGGGCCCTGGCAAACACCGGGGAGCTGTTTTTT.

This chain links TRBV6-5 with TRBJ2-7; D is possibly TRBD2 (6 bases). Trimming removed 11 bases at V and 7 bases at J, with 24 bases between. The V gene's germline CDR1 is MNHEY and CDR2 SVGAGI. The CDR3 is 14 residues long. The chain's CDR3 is CAVKERLATGEQYF. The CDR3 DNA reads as TGTGCCGTCAAAGAGCGCCTAGCGACGGGTGAGCAGTACTTC.

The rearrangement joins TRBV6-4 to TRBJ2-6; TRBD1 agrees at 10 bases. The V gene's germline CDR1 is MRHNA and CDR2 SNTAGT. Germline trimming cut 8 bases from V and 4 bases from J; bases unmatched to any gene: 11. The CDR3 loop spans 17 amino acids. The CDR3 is CASGTGVVLPGANVLTF. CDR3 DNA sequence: TGTGCCAGCGGGACAGGGGTTGTCCTACCCGGGGCCAACGTCCTGACTTTC.